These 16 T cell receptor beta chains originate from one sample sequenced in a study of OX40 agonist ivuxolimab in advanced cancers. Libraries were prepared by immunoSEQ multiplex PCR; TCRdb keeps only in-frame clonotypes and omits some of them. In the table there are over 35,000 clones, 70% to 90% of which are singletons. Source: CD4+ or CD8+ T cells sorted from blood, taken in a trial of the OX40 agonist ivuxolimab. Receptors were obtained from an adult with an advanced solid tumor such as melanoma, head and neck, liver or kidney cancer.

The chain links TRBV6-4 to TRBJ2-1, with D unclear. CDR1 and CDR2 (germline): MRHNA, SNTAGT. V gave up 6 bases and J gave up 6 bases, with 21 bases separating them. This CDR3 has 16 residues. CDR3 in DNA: TGTGCCAGCAGCCCCGACCCTACTCTTACCCCCAATGAGCAGTTCTTC. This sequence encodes CASSPDPTLTPNEQFF.

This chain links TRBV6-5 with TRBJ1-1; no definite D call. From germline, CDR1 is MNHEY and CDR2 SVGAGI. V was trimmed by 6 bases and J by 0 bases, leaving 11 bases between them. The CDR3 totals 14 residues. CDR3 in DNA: TGTGCCAGCAGCCGACACCTCATGAACACTGAAGCTTTCTTT. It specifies CASSRHLMNTEAFF.

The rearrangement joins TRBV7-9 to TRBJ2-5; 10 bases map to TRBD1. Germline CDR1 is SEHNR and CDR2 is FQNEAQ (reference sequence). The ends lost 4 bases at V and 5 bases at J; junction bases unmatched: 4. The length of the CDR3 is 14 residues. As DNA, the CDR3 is TGTGCCAGCAGCTCCGACAGGGGGCGGGAGACCCAGTACTTC. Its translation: CASSSDRGRETQYF.

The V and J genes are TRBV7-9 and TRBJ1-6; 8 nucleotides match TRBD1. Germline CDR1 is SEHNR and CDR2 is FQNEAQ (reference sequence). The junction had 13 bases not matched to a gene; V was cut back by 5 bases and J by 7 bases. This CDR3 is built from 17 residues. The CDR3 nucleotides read TGTGCCAGCAGCCTGCCCGCGCAGGGGGCCTGGAATTCACCCCTCCACTTT. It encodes CASSLPAQGAWNSPLHF. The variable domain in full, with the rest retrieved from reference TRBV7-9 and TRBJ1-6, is DTGVSQNPRHKITKRGQNVTFRCDPISEHNRLYWYRQTLGQGPEFLTYFQNEAQLEKSRLLSDRFSAERPKGSFSTLEIQRTEQGDSAMYLCASSLPAQGAWNSPLHFGNGTRLTVT.

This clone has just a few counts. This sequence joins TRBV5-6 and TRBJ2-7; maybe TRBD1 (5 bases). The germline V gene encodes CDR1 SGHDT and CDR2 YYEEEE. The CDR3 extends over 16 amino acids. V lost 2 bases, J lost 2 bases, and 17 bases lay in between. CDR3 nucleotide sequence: TGTGCCAGCAGCTTTTCCCCAGGGATCGTAGCCTACGAGCAGTACTTC. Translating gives CASSFSPGIVAYEQYF.

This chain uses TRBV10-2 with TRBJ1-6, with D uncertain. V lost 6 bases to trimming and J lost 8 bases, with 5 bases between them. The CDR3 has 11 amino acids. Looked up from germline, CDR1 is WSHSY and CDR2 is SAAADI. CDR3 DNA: TGCGCCAGCAGGGATGATTCACCCCTCCACTTT. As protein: CASRDDSPLHF.

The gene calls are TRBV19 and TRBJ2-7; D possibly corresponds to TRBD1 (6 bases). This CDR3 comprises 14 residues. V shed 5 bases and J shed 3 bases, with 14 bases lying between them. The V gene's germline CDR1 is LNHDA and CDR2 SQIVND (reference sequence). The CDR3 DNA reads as TGTGCCAGTAGTGGGACACTGCTAGTCTACGAGCAGTACTTC. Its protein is CASSGTLLVYEQYF.

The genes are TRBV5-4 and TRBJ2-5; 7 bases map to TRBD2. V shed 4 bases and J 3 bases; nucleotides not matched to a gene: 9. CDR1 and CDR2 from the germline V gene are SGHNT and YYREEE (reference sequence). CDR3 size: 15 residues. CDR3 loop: CASSLMGGLEETQYF. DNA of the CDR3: TGTGCCAGCAGCCTCATGGGGGGGTTAGAAGAGACCCAGTACTTC.

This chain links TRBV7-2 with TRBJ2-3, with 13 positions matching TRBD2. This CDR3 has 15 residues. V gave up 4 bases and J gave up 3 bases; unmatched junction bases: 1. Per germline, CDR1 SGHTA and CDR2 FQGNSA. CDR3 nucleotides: TGTGCCAGCAGCTGGACTAGCGGGAGTACAGATACGCAGTATTTT. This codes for CASSWTSGSTDTQYF.

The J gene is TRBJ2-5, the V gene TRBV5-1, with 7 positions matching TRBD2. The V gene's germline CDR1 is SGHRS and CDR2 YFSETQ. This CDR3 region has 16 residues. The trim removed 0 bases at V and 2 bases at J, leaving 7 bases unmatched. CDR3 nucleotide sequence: TGCGCCAGCAGCTTGGAGTTTGGGGGGGATCAAGAGACCCAGTACTTC. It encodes CASSLEFGGDQETQYF.

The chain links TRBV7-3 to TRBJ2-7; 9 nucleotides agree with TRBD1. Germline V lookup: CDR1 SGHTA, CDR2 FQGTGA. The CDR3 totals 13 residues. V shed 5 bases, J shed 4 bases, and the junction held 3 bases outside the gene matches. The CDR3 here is CASSRGQGYEQYF. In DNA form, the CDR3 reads TGTGCCAGCAGCCGCGGACAGGGGTACGAGCAGTACTTC.

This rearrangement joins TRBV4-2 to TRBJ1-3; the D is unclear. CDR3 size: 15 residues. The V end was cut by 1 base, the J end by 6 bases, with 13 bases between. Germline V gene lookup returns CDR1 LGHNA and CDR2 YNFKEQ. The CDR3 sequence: CASSQAPDRLNTIYF. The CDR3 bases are TGTGCCAGCAGCCAAGCGCCGGACCGCCTAAACACCATATATTTT.

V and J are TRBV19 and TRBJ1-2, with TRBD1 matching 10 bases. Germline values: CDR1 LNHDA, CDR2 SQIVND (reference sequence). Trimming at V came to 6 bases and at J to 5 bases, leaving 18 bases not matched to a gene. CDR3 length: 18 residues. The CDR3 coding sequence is TGTGCCAGTAGCATGGAGAGGCGGGGACAGGGGTCGGATTATGGCTACACCTTC. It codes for CASSMERRGQGSDYGYTF.

In nucleotides, the CDR3 is TGTGCCAGCAGCGCCCCGGGACAGGGGGGGGCGGGTGAGCAGTACTTC. Translated, it gives CASSAPGQGGAGEQYF. V and J are TRBV9 and TRBJ2-7; 11 bases match TRBD1. The CDR3 loop spans 16 amino acids. The V segment lost 3 bases and the J segment 7 bases; nucleotides outside the gene matches: 12. CDR1 SGDLS and CDR2 YYNGEE come from the germline V gene.

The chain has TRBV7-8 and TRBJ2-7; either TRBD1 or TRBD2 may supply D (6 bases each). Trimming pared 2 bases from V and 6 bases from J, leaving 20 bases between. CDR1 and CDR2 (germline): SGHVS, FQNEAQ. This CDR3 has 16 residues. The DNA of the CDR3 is TGTGCCAGCAGCTTAACCCCCGGGGGCGAGGGGGGCGAGCAGTACTTC. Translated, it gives CASSLTPGGEGGEQYF.

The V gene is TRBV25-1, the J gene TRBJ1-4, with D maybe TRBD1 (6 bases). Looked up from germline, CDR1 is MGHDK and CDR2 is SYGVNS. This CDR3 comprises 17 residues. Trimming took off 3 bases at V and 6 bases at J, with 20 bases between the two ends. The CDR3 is CASSDPLYRVAHEKLFF. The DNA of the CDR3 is TGTGCCAGCAGTGATCCCCTTTACAGGGTCGCACATGAAAAACTGTTTTTT.